This T cell receptor beta chain originates from a study of identical twins. This clonotype was found many times. V lost 5 bases, J lost 8 bases, and 13 bases stayed unmatched. CDR3 length: 16 residues. CDR1 and CDR2 from the germline V gene are SEHNR and FQNEAQ (reference sequence). Each CDR3 protein gets one entry after TCRdb re-called the 5' RACE reads with MiXCR. The sample lists 700,000 to 950,000 distinct CDR3 sequences, roughly 12% occurring once. This same sample was also part of a study on yellow fever vaccine responses in identical twins. That report notes: Reports say the vaccine T cell response in twins looked partly convergent and partly personalized.

V usage is TRBV7-9 and J usage is TRBJ2-1; 9 bases align to TRBD2. The sequence was collected from a woman aged 18 to 35 in good health. Source material: PBMCs. CDR3 loop: CASSPRTSVLSYEQFF. The DNA of the CDR3 is TGTGCCAGCAGCCCCCGGACTAGCGTATTGTCTTATGAGCAGTTCTTC.